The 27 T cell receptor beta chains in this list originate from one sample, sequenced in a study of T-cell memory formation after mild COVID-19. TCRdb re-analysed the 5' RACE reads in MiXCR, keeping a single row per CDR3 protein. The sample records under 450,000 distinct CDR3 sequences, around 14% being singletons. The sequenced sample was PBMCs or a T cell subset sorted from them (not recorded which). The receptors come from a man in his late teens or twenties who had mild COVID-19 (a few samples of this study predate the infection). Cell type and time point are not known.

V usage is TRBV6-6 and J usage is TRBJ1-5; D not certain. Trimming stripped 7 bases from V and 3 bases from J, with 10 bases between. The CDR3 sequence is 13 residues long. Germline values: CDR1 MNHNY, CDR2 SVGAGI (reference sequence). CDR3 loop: CASMPQLNQPQHF. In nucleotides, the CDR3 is TGTGCCAGCATGCCACAGCTCAATCAGCCCCAGCATTTT.

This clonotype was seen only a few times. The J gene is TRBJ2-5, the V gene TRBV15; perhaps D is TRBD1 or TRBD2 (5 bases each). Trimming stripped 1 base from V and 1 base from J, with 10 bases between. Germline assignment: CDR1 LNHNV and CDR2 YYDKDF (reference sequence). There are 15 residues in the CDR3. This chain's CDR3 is CATSRGRDGQETQYF. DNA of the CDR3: TGTGCCACCAGCAGAGGCCGGGACGGCCAAGAGACCCAGTACTTC.

This CDR3 reads CSARDWLAGSNNEQFF. The CDR3 region has the DNA TGCAGTGCTAGAGATTGGCTAGCGGGGAGCAACAATGAGCAGTTCTTC. The chain combines TRBV20-1 with TRBJ2-1; 9 bases map to TRBD2. The germline V gene encodes CDR1 DFQATT and CDR2 SNEGSKA (reference sequence). The length of the CDR3 is 16 residues. With V trimmed by 0 bases and J by 5 bases, 8 bases remained unmatched.

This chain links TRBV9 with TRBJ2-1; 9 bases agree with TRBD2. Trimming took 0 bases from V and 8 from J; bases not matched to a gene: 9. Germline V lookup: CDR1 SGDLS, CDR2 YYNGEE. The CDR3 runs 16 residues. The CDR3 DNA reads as TGTGCCAGCAGCGTAGGCGGGGGGGCCTTGGGCGATGAGCAGTTCTTC. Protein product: CASSVGGGALGDEQFF.

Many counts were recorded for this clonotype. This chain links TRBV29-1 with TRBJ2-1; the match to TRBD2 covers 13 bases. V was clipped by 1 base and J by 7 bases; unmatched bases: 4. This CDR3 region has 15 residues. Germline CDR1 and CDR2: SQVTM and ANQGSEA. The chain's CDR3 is CSVEATSGGANEQFF. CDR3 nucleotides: TGCAGCGTTGAAGCAACTAGCGGGGGGGCGAATGAGCAGTTCTTC.

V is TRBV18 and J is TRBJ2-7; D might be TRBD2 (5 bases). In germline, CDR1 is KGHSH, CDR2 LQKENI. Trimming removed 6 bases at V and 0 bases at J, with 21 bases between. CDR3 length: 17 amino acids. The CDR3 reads CASSRLPGIRRSYEQYF. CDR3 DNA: TGTGCCAGCTCCCGCCTGCCCGGGATAAGGCGCTCCTACGAGCAGTACTTC.

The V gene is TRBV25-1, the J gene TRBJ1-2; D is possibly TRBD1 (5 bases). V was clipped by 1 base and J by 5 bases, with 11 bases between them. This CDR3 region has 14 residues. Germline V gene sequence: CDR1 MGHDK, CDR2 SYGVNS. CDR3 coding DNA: TGTGCCAGCAGTGAATCGGGGGATTGGTATGGCTACACCTTC. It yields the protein CASSESGDWYGYTF.

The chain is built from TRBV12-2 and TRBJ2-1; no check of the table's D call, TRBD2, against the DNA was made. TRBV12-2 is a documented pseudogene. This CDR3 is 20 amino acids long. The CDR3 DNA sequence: TGTGCAAGTCGCTCCGAGGGAGGGTCAACAAGTTTTCTCTCCTACAATGAGCAGTTCTTC. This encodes CASRSEGGSTSFLSYNEQFF.

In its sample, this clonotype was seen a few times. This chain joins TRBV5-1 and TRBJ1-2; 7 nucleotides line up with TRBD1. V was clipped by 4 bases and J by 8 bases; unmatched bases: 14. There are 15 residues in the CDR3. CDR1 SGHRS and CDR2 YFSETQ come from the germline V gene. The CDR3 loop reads CASSPRTGQNRGYTF. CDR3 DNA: TGCGCCAGCAGCCCGAGGACAGGCCAGAACAGGGGCTACACCTTC. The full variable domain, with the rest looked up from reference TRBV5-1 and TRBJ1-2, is KAGVTQTPRYLIKTRGQQVTLSCSPISGHRSVSWYQQTPGQGLQFLFEYFSETQRNKGNFPGRFSGRQFSNSRSEMNVSTLELGDSALYLCASSPRTGQNRGYTFGSGTRLTVV.

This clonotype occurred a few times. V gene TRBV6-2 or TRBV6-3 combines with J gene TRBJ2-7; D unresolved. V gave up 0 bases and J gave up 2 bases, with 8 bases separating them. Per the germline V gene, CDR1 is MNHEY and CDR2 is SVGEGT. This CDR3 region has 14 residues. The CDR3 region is CASSYSLVTYEQYV. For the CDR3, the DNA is TGTGCCAGCAGTTACTCGCTGGTTACCTACGAGCAGTACGTC.

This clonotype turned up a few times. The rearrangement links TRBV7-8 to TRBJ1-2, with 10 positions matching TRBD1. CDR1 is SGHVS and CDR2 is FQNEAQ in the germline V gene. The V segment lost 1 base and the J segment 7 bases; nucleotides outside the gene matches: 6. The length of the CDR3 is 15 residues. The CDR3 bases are TGTGCCAGCAGCTTAGAGACAGGGGGCGCAGGTGGCTACACCTTC. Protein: CASSLETGGAGGYTF.

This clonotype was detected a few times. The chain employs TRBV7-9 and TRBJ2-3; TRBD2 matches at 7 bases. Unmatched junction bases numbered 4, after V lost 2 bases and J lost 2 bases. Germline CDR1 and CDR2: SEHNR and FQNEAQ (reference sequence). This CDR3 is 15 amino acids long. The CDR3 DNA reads TGTGCCAGCAGCTTACTAGCGGCAATCACAGATACGCAGTATTTT. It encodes CASSLLAAITDTQYF.

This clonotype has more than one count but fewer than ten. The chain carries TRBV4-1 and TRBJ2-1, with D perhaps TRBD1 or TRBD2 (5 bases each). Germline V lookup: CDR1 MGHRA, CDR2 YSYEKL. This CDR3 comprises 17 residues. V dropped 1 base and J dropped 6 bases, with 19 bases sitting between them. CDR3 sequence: CASSQGMMIIGGNEQFF. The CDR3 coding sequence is TGCGCCAGCAGCCAAGGAATGATGATAATTGGGGGCAATGAGCAGTTCTTC.

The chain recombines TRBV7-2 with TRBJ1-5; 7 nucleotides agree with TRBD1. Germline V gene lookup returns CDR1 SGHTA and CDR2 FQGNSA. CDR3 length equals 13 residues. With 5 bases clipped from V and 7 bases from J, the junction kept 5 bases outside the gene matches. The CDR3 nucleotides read TGTGCCAGCAGCACGACCAGGGGGCAGCCCCAGCATTTT. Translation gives CASSTTRGQPQHF.

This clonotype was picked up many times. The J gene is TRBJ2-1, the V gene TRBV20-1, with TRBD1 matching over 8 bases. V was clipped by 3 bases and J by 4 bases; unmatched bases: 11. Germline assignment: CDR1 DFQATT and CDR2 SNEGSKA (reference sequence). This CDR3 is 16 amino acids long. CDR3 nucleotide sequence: TGCAGTGCTAGCGGGACAGGAAGTGGGACGTACAATGAGCAGTTCTTC. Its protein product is CSASGTGSGTYNEQFF.

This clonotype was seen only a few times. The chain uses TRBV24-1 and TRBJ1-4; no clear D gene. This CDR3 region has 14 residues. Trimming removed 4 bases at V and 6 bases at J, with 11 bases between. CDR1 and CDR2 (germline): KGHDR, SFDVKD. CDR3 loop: CATSEPPTDEKLFF. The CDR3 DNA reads TGTGCCACCAGTGAACCACCCACTGATGAAAAACTGTTTTTT.

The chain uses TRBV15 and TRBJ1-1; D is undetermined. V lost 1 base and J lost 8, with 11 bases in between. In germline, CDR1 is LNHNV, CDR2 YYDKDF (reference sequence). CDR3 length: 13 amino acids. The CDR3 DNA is TGTGCCACCAGCAGAGTTCCGGACCAGGAAGCTTTCTTT. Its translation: CATSRVPDQEAFF.

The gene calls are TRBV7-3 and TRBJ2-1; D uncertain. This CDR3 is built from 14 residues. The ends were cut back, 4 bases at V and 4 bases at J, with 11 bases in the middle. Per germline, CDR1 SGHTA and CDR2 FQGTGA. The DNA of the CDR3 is TGTGCCAGCAGCTCAGACCCCACGTACAATGAGCAGTTCTTC. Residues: CASSSDPTYNEQFF.

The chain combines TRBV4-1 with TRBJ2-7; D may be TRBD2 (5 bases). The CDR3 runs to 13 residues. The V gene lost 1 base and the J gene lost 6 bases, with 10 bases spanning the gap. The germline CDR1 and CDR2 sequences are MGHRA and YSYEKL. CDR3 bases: TGCGCCAGCAGCCAAGGGCCGCGGGCCGAGCAGTACGTC. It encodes CASSQGPRAEQYV.

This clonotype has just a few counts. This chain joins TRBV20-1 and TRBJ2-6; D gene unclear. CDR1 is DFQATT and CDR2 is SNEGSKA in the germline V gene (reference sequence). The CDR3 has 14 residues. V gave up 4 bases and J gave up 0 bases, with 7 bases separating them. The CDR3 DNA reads TGCAGTGCTATAGAAAGCTCTGGGGCCAACGTCCTGACTTTC. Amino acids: CSAIESSGANVLTF.

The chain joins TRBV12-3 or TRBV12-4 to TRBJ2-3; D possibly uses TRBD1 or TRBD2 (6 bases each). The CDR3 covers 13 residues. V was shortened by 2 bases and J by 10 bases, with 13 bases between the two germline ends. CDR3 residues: CASSLSGAPSQYF. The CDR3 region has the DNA TGTGCCAGCAGTTTATCGGGGGCCCCTTCGCAGTATTTT.

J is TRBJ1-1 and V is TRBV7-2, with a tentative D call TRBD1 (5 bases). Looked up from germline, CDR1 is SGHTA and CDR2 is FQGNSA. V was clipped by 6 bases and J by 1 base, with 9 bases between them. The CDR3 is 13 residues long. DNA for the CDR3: TGTGCCAGCAGAAGGGGCACGAACACTGAAGCTTTCTTT. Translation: CASRRGTNTEAFF.

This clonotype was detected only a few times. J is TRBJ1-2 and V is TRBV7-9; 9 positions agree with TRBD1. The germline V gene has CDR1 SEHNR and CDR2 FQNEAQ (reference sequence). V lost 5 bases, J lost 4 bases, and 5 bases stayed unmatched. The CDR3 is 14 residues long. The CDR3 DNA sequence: TGTGCCAGCAGCGAGGGACAGGGCCCCTATGGCTACACCTTC. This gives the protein CASSEGQGPYGYTF.

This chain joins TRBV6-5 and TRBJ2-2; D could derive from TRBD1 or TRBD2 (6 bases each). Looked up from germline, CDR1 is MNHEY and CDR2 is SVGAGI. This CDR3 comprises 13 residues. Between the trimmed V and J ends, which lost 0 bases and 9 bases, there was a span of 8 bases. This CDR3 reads CASSYSGGWELFF. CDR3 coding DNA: TGTGCCAGCAGTTACTCCGGGGGCTGGGAGCTGTTTTTT.

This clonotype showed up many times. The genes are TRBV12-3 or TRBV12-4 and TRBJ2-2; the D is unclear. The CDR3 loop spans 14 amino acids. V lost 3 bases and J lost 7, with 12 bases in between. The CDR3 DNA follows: TGTGCCAGCAGTTTCCGGCAGCGCGGCGGGGAGCTGTTTTTT. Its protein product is CASSFRQRGGELFF.

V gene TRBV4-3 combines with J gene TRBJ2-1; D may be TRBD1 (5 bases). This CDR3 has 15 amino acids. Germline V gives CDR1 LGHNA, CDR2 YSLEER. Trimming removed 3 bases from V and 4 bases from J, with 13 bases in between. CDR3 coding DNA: TGCGCCAGCAGCCAGGCCCCTACAGGTTACAATGAGCAGTTCTTC. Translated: CASSQAPTGYNEQFF.

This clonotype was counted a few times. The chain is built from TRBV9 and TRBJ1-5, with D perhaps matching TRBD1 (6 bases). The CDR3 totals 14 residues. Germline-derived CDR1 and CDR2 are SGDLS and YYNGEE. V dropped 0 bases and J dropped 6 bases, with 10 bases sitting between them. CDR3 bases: TGTGCCAGCAGCGTAGAACAGGGTGGTCAGCCCCAGCATTTT. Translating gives CASSVEQGGQPQHF.